Below, one TCR beta chain is given with its context. Its antigen remains unidentified. This sample is drawn from a study of cytomegalovirus exposure and HLA in healthy donors. Whole-study results and caveats: Relative to the roughly 690-donor mean, N-insertions were reportedly fewer in an Asian-associated ancestry cluster in a later analysis. Most CMV-associated TCR beta chains were later found to appear HLA-restricted.

This CDR3 has 15 amino acids. Trimming stripped 1 base from V and 0 bases from J, with 11 bases between. Germline V lookup: CDR1 SGDLS, CDR2 YYNGEE. PCR amplification relied on 60 Vbeta primers (plus 13 Jbeta primers). Original analysis: In a later analysis, approximately 80 million unique TCR beta chains included roughly 11 million shared by two or more donors. TCRdb's copy holds only in-frame clones and misses some; the assay was immunoSEQ multiplex PCR. For V, J and clone size, that table is used; D and trimming come from the DNA. The sample consists of about 200,000 clones, approximately 90% of them appearing once.

The rearrangement links TRBV9 to TRBJ2-7; perhaps TRBD2 as D (5 bases). The source is a boy between 2 and 10 years old in good health and CMV-seronegative. What was sequenced was PBMCs. The CDR3, as DNA: TGTGCCAGCAGCGTAAACCCGGACTCCTCCTACGAGCAGTACTTC. Translating it yields CASSVNPDSSYEQYF. The complete variable domain, with remaining parts taken from reference TRBV9 and TRBJ2-7, reads DSGVTQTPKHLITATGQRVTLRCSPRSGDLSVYWYQQSLDQGLQFLIQYYNGEERAKGNILERFSAQQFPDLHSELNLSSLELGDSALYFCASSVNPDSSYEQYFGPGTRLTVT.